This T cell receptor (beta chain) was obtained from a study of T cell repertoires in cytomegalovirus infection (dated by TCRdb to the late 2010s). Study-wide context: The peptide stimulations were aimed at well-studied HLA-B-restricted epitopes as well as recently identified HLA-C-restricted CMV epitopes, whose presentation resists viral immunomodulation. The HLA type of each donor mattered for the analysis, because public TCR beta signatures pointed to carriage of CMV infection along with the matching HLA type. Broader findings and caveats from the paper: Carriers of CMV infection plus the relevant HLA type were discriminated by the cumulative frequency of public TCR beta family members in the study cohort and in an independent roughly 340-donor cohort. The ex vivo response was dominated by HLA-C-restricted CMV-specific TCR beta clonotypes, which also provided the single most frequent clonotype in two of eight donors.

Looking up the germline V gene (reference sequence) yields CDR1 LNHDA and CDR2 SQIVND. From cysteine to phenylalanine, the CDR3 is 13 amino acids long. Only the CDR3 DNA is retained, 39 bases long and in frame from the first base. V is cut by 5 bases and J by 5 bases, and the space between the germline ends is 12 bases. This clonotype was picked up a small number of times. The clone's antigen remains unknown. Base qualities were left out, and no much larger clone turns up one base away. The sample was run on an Illumina HiSeq 1500. TCRdb reran the public reads through fastp at Q25 and MiXCR, keeping productive beta chains. Duplicate CDR3 protein sequences are folded into a single record with the most common DNA and genes. The sample includes hundreds of thousands of distinct CDR3 sequences, with 31% observed a single time. The ten largest make up 10% to 15% of the sample. In light of the paper, this sample's treatment or condition label describes: in vitro stimulation with specific CMV peptide epitopes to enrich CMV-specific T cells.

Sample: cultured CD8+ T cells from PBMCs, taken from culture after CMV antigen stimulation. The chain employs TRBV19 and TRBJ1-1; a weak D assignment points to TRBD1 (6 bases agree). The TCR comes from a human donor in good health (CMV status not recorded). Some clones in this sample may be carry-over from other donors' samples. CDR3 loop: CASSVKGGTEAFF. The DNA sequence is as follows: TGTGCCAGTAGTGTCAAGGGGGGGACTGAAGCTTTCTTT.